What follows are 4 T cell receptor beta chains derived from one specimen sequenced in a study of shared clonotypes between healthy human individuals. The data were produced by immunoSEQ multiplex PCR, yet TCRdb's version contains in-frame clones alone and is incomplete. The sample carries 980,000 or so clones, around 80% recorded once. The sample was memory CD4+ T cells sorted from blood. Documented subset: CD45RA-negative fraction. All receptors come from a man younger than 35 in good health.

J is TRBJ2-7 and V is TRBV7-9; 9 nucleotides agree with TRBD1. This CDR3 spans 15 amino acids. In germline, CDR1 is SEHNR, CDR2 FQNEAQ (reference sequence). V trimming: 5 bases; J trimming: 5 bases; junction bases outside the gene matches: 10. CDR3 sequence: CASSPGTGKTHEQYF. In nucleotides, the CDR3 is TGTGCCAGCAGCCCGGGGACAGGGAAAACTCACGAGCAGTACTTC. Drawing the rest from reference TRBV7-9 and TRBJ2-7, the complete variable domain is DTGVSQNPRHKITKRGQNVTFRCDPISEHNRLYWYRQTLGQGPEFLTYFQNEAQLEKSRLLSDRFSAERPKGSFSTLEIQRTEQGDSAMYLCASSPGTGKTHEQYFGPGTRLTVT.

The chain uses TRBV14 and TRBJ2-2, with D perhaps matching TRBD2 (5 bases). The CDR3 has 16 amino acids. Trimming took 3 bases from V and 6 from J, leaving 17 bases between them. CDR1 SGHDN and CDR2 FVKESK come from the germline V gene. CDR3 sequence (DNA): TGTGCCAGCAGCCACCAGCGGCCCAACGGGGCCGGGGAGCTGTTTTTT. Amino acids: CASSHQRPNGAGELFF.

The J gene is TRBJ2-7, the V gene TRBV7-9; D may correspond to TRBD1 or TRBD2 (6 bases each). CDR3 length equals 14 residues. V dropped 5 bases and J dropped 2 bases, with 13 bases sitting between them. From germline, CDR1 is SEHNR and CDR2 FQNEAQ (reference sequence). CDR3 sequence: CASSAKGGTYEQYF. CDR3 nucleotides: TGTGCCAGCAGCGCCAAAGGGGGGACCTACGAGCAGTACTTC.

The V and J genes are TRBV9 and TRBJ1-6; D is possibly TRBD1 (6 bases). This CDR3 comprises 14 residues. V was shortened by 3 bases and J by 10 bases, with 14 bases between the two germline ends. Per germline, CDR1 SGDLS and CDR2 YYNGEE. DNA for the CDR3: TGTGCCAGCAGCGCGGGAAGGGGGGACTCACCCCTCCACTTT. Translating it yields CASSAGRGDSPLHF.